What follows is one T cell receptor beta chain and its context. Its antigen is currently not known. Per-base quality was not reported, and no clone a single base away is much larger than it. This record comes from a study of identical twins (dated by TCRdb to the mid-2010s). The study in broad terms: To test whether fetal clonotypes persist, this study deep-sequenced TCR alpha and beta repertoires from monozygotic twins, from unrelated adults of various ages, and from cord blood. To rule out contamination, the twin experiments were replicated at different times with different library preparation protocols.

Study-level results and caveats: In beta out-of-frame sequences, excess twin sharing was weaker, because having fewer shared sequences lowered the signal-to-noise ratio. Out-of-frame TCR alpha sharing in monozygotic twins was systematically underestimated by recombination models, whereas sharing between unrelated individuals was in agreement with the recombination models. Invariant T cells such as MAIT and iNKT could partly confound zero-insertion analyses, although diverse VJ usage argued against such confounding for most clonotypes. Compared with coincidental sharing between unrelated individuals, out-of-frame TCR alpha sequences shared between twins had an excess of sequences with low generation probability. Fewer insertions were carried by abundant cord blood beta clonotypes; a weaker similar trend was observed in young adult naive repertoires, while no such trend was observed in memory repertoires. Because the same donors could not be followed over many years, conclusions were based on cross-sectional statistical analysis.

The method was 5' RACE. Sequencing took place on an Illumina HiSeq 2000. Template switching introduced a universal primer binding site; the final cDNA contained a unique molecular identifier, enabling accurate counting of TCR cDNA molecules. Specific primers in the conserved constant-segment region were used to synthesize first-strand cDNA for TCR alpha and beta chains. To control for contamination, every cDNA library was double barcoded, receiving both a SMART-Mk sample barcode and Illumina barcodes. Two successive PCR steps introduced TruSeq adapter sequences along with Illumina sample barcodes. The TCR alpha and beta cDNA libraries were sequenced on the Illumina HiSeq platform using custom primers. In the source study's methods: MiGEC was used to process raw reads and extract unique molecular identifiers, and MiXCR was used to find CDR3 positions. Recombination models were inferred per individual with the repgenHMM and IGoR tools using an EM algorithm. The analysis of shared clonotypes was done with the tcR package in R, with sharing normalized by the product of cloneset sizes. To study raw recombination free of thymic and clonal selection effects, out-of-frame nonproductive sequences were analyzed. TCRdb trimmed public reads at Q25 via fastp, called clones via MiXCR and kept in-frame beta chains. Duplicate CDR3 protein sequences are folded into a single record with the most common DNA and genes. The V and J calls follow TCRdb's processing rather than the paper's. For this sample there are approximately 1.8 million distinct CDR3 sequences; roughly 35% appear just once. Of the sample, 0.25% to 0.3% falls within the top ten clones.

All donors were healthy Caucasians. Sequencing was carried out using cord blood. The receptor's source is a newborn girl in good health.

The bases read TGTGCCATCAGTGACTCTAGCGGGGGTTACTACAATGAGCAGTTCTTC. It specifies CAISDSSGGYYNEQFF. This sequence uses TRBV10-3 and TRBJ2-1, with TRBD2 identical over 10 junction bases. Sequences ENHRY (CDR1) and SYGVKD (CDR2) are obtained from the germline V gene. From the cysteine through the phenylalanine, the CDR3 covers 16 amino acids. Only the CDR3 region is kept as DNA, spanning 48 bases read in frame from base 1. The germline V and J ends show losses of 3 bases and 3 bases respectively, and no gene match explains 5 bases of the junction.